Shown below are 12 T cell receptor beta chains from a single sample sequenced in a study of CD8+CD57+ T cells in acquired aplastic anemia. By flow cytometry, patients selected for sequencing had shown an expansion of CD8+CD57+ cells. The study profiled TCR beta VDJ and CDR3 using genomic DNA as template. TCRdb re-analysed the reads in MiXCR, keeping a single row per CDR3 protein. The sample includes more than 70,000 distinct CDR3 sequences, around 70% of them seen just once. Sequences were obtained from sorted CD4+, CD8+, or CD8+CD57+ T cells (not recorded which) from PBMCs. These receptors all stem from a human donor with aplastic anemia.

The CDR3 loop is CASSFVRVPRRETQYF. CDR3 sequence (DNA): TGTGCCAGCAGCTTTGTGAGGGTGCCCCGTCGGGAGACCCAGTACTTC. The chain has TRBV7-8 and TRBJ2-5; D perhaps matches TRBD2 (5 bases). Germline CDR1 SGHVS, CDR2 FQNEAQ. The V end lost 3 bases, the J end lost 5 bases, and 19 bases lay between the germline ends. This CDR3 is 16 amino acids long.

This clonotype was seen once. The junction and the germline gene differ at one end; a read error may be behind it. The chain has TRBV24-1 and TRBJ1-5, with no clear D. The CDR3 runs 14 residues. Per the germline V gene, CDR1 is KGHDR and CDR2 is SFDVKD. CDR3 sequence (DNA): TGTGCCACCAGTGATTTCGAGGGCAATGAGCCCCAGCATTTT. Amino acid sequence: CATSDFEGNEPQHF.

This clonotype was counted a few times. V is TRBV5-1 and J is TRBJ1-2, with 7 bases matching TRBD1. V shed 4 bases and J 8 bases; nucleotides not matched to a gene: 8. Germline loops: CDR1 SGHRS, CDR2 YFSETQ. CDR3 length equals 13 residues. For the CDR3, the DNA is TGCGCCAGCAGCCCAGGACAGGTAGTAGGCTACACCTTC. It yields the protein CASSPGQVVGYTF.

The rearrangement uses TRBV5-1 and TRBJ1-6, with 11 bases aligning to TRBD1. This CDR3 is 15 amino acids long. Trimming removed 4 bases from V and 9 bases from J; junction bases left unmatched: 6. Looked up from germline, CDR1 is SGHRS and CDR2 is YFSETQ. CDR3 bases: TGCGCCAGCAGCCCCGGGACAGGGGGTAGTTCACCCCTCCACTTT. Protein product: CASSPGTGGSSPLHF.

The chain couples TRBV7-8 to TRBJ2-1; no clear D gene. The CDR3 covers 12 residues. Germline-derived CDR1 and CDR2 are SGHVS and FQNEAQ. Trimming removed 0 bases at V and 10 bases at J, with 7 bases between. In DNA, the CDR3 is TGTGCCAGCAGCTTAGCGGGATCGGAGCAGTTCTTC. This sequence encodes CASSLAGSEQFF.

In this sample, this clonotype turned up many times. The chain employs TRBV2 and TRBJ1-1; D gene uncertain. The germline V and J ends were trimmed by 1 base and 4 bases, with 7 bases remaining between them. This CDR3 is built from 13 residues. CDR1 SNHLY and CDR2 FYNNEI come from the germline V gene. The CDR3 sequence is CASSEEKSTEAFF. Written as DNA, the CDR3 is TGTGCCAGCAGTGAAGAGAAGAGCACTGAAGCTTTCTTT.

The V and J genes are TRBV3-1 and TRBJ2-1; D ambiguous. CDR3 length equals 13 residues. The V end lost 3 bases, the J end lost 4 bases, and 7 bases lay between the germline ends. Germline CDR1 reads LGHDT; CDR2 reads YNNKEL (reference sequence). The CDR3 DNA sequence: TGTGCCAGCAGCCAGCGATTGTACAATGAGCAGTTCTTC. It yields the protein CASSQRLYNEQFF.

The gene calls are TRBV24-1 and TRBJ2-1; TRBD1 agrees at 7 bases. Germline V gives CDR1 KGHDR, CDR2 SFDVKD. CDR3 length: 13 residues. The trim removed 2 bases at V and 8 bases at J, leaving 2 bases unmatched. CDR3 sequence (DNA): TGTGCCACCAGTGATTCACAGGGGTATGAGCAGTTCTTC. It encodes CATSDSQGYEQFF.

The chain employs TRBV20-1 and TRBJ2-1; D gene ambiguous. The CDR3 has 17 residues. V was cut by 2 bases and J by 5 bases, with 22 bases left in between. Looked up from germline, CDR1 is DFQATT and CDR2 is SNEGSKA (reference sequence). The CDR3 sequence is CSARRSGPTGSNNEQFF. In DNA, the CDR3 is TGCAGTGCTAGACGTTCTGGACCGACCGGTTCCAACAATGAGCAGTTCTTC.

The chain employs TRBV20-1 and TRBJ1-2, with D perhaps TRBD1 (5 bases). Germline CDR1 is DFQATT and CDR2 is SNEGSKA (reference sequence). The V end was cut by 2 bases, the J end by 3 bases, with 10 bases between. The CDR3 extends over 13 amino acids. The CDR3 is CSARSGRDYGYTF. The CDR3 nucleotides read TGCAGTGCTAGATCGGGCAGGGACTATGGCTACACCTTC.

The table lists this clonotype with a count of one. The chain recombines TRBV19 with TRBJ2-7; the match to TRBD1 covers 8 bases. CDR1 is LNHDA, CDR2 SQIVND, per germline (reference sequence). The V segment lost 5 bases and the J segment 3 bases; nucleotides outside the gene matches: 6. The CDR3 sequence is 14 residues long. The CDR3, as DNA: TGTGCCAGTAGTGAGGGACAGGAGGACTACGAGCAGTACTTC. Residues: CASSEGQEDYEQYF.

The CDR3 loop reads CATSHSAWDLNTEAFF. CDR3 DNA sequence: TGTGCCACCAGCCATAGCGCTTGGGATTTGAACACTGAAGCTTTCTTT. This rearrangement joins TRBV15 to TRBJ1-1; D is undetermined. CDR3 length: 16 amino acids. V shed 5 bases and J shed 0 bases, with 16 bases lying between them. Germline CDR1 is LNHNV and CDR2 is YYDKDF (reference sequence).